The T cell receptor (beta chain) under discussion was sequenced for a study of shared clonotypes between healthy human individuals. Study-wide results and caveats: A limitation of the genetic and exposure-history diversity represented arose from few donors.

To note about this clone: Its antigen is undetermined.

The CDR3 has 13 amino acids. Germline CDR1 reads SEHNR; CDR2 reads FQNEAQ (reference sequence). V gave up 3 bases and J gave up 3 bases, with 7 bases separating them. The repertoire was sequenced with immunoSEQ multiplex PCR; TCRdb's copy has only in-frame clones and lacks some. The table lists under 600,000 clones, around 95% of them singletons. Healthy HIV-negative adults with no recent acute infections or vaccinations were recruited as donors. Both subsets, CD45RA+ naive and CD45RA-negative memory, were split from the CD4+ cells. Source material: naive CD4+ T cells sorted from blood. Described subset: CD45RA+ positively selected. The rearrangement links TRBV7-9 to TRBJ2-3; unclear D gene. This sequence originates from a woman aged 25 to 39 in good health. The CDR3 region is CASSLARTDTQYF. In DNA form, the CDR3 reads TGTGCCAGCAGCTTGGCTCGGACAGATACGCAGTATTTT.